Below, one T cell receptor beta chain is given with its context. In the authors' workflow: Estimated nucleated cell counts came from reference gene primer amplification. TCRdb's copy holds only in-frame clones and misses some; the assay was immunoSEQ multiplex PCR. The V and J calls and clone size come from that table; D and trimming were worked out from the DNA. The sample consists of roughly 180,000 clones, more than 70% of them appearing once. The record originates from a study of blood T cell repertoires in COVID-19. Study details: The samples span acute and convalescent COVID-19 from the United States, Italy and Spain. The analysed material was cDNA or gDNA that came from T cells, B-cell-depleted T cells, or PBMCs.

The CDR3 loop spans 15 amino acids. V shed 5 bases and J 3 bases; nucleotides not matched to a gene: 7. Germline V gene sequence: CDR1 LNHDA, CDR2 SQIVND (reference sequence). The sequence was obtained from a woman between 55 and 75 years old with acute or convalescent COVID-19. The chain employs TRBV19 and TRBJ2-7; TRBD2 matches at 10 bases. The sequenced sample was peripheral blood. CDR3 region: CASSSRTSGHYEQYF. The CDR3 region has the DNA TGTGCCAGTAGTTCTCGGACTAGCGGCCACTACGAGCAGTACTTC.